These T cell receptor beta chains were read from a single sample in a study of blood T cell repertoires in COVID-19. Clones were sequenced by immunoSEQ multiplex PCR, and TCRdb holds only the in-frame ones, with some missing. The data hold under 200,000 clones, with 80% to 95% observed a single time. The sample taken for sequencing was peripheral blood. All receptors come from a middle-aged man with acute or convalescent COVID-19. The CDR3 runs from the conserved cysteine through the conserved F or W. A D gene is named only where the DNA matches it firmly. A clone size is listed for some rows: how often the clone was seen (once, few, many), or a class if it is expanded.

d_gene,v_gene,j_gene,abundance,CDR3aa,CDR3nt
TRBD1,TRBV28,TRBJ1-2,.,CASSFGTGVDYGYTF,TGTGCCAGCAGTTTCGGGACAGGCGTCGACTATGGCTACACCTTC
TRBD2,TRBV3-1/TRBV3-2,TRBJ2-1,few,CASSQGTSGLGYEQFF,TGTGCCAGCAGCCAAGGGACTAGCGGCCTGGGCTATGAGCAGTTCTTC
TRBD1,TRBV19,TRBJ1-1,few,CASSRQGSQSAFF,TGTGCCAGTAGCCGACAGGGTTCTCAATCGGCTTTCTTT
TRBD2,TRBV19,TRBJ2-3,.,CASSRRGTSGGADTQYF,TGTGCCAGTAGTAGGAGAGGGACTAGCGGTGGGGCAGATACGCAGTATTTT
.,TRBV7-8,TRBJ1-1,.,CASSLGLEAFF,TGTGCCAGCAGCCTGGGACTTGAAGCTTTCTTT
TRBD2,TRBV19,TRBJ2-1,.,CASSLAGGPGGEQFF,TGTGCCAGTAGCTTAGCGGGAGGGCCCGGCGGTGAGCAGTTCTTC
.,TRBV11-2,TRBJ2-2,.,CASSYSHRAGELFF,TGTGCCAGCAGCTACTCGCACAGGGCCGGGGAGCTGTTTTTT
TRBD1,TRBV28,TRBJ1-1,.,CASTHMTQGALNTEAFF,TGTGCCAGCACCCACATGACACAGGGGGCCTTGAACACTGAAGCTTTCTTT
.,TRBV19,TRBJ1-5,.,CASSPTGRPQPQHF,TGTGCCAGTAGTCCAACAGGTAGGCCTCAGCCCCAGCATTTT
TRBD1,TRBV4-2,TRBJ2-7,.,CASSQAVGQTYEQYF,TGTGCCAGCAGCCAAGCAGTGGGACAGACCTACGAGCAGTACTTC
.,TRBV6-5,TRBJ1-3,.,CASNSDGNTIYF,TGTGCCAGCAACAGTGATGGAAACACCATATATTTT
.,TRBV2,TRBJ1-2,.,CASREEIKEVANGYTF,TGTGCCAGCAGGGAAGAAATTAAGGAGGTAGCGAATGGCTACACCTTC
TRBD1,TRBV11-3,TRBJ2-3,.,CASSPRGQGGTDTQYF,TGTGCCAGCAGCCCAAGGGGACAGGGTGGGACAGATACGCAGTATTTT
.,TRBV27,TRBJ2-2,.,CASSLLQGNTGELFF,TGTGCCAGCAGTTTATTGCAGGGCAACACCGGGGAGCTGTTTTTT
.,TRBV14,TRBJ1-2,once,CASSFGTSYGYTF,TGTGCCAGCAGCTTCGGGACATCCTATGGCTACACCTTC
.,TRBV12-2,TRBJ1-1,.,CASRSRPTAYTEAFF,TGTGCAAGTCGCTCCAGACCGACAGCGTACACTGAAGCTTTCTTT
TRBD2,TRBV5-1,TRBJ2-3,.,CASSLGGSGSSDTQYF,TGCGCCAGCAGCTTGGGGGGTAGCGGGAGTTCAGATACGCAGTATTTT
TRBD1,TRBV7-9,TRBJ1-2,.,CASSFRGRTYGYTF,TGTGCCAGCAGCTTCAGGGGGCGCACCTATGGCTACACCTTC
.,TRBV28,TRBJ2-1,.,CASSSTVGPQFF,TGTGCCAGCAGTTCCACAGTTGGGCCTCAGTTCTTC
TRBD2,TRBV10-3,TRBJ2-1,.,CAITPTSGGYNEQFF,TGTGCCATCACCCCCACTAGCGGAGGCTACAATGAGCAGTTCTTC
TRBD2,TRBV20-1,TRBJ2-1,.,CSASVSGRNNEQFF,TGCAGTGCTAGTGTGAGCGGGAGAAACAATGAGCAGTTCTTC
.,TRBV1,TRBJ1-1,.,CTTAGGPEAFF,TGCACCACCGCGGGGGGCCCTGAAGCTTTCTTT
TRBD1,TRBV4-1,TRBJ2-7,.,CASSQDRAGGTYEQYF,TGCGCCAGCAGCCAAGATCGGGCAGGGGGAACCTACGAGCAGTACTTC
.,TRBV2,TRBJ1-4,.,CAGGGAYNEKLFF,TGTGCCGGTGGGGGGGCCTACAATGAAAAACTGTTTTTT
TRBD2,TRBV28,TRBJ2-2,.,CASSLLGLRLGGELFF,TGTGCCAGCAGTTTATTGGGACTAAGATTAGGCGGGGAGCTGTTTTTT
TRBD2,TRBV7-8,TRBJ2-5,.,CASSLVDLAVETQYF,TGTGCCAGCAGCTTAGTCGACCTAGCGGTAGAGACCCAGTACTTC
.,TRBV15,TRBJ2-5,.,CATSRDEAEETQYF,TGTGCCACCAGCAGAGATGAGGCAGAAGAGACCCAGTACTTC
TRBD1,TRBV27,TRBJ1-5,.,CASSKDRGSNQPQHF,TGTGCCAGCTCCAAGGACAGGGGCAGCAATCAGCCCCAGCATTTT
.,TRBV28,TRBJ1-1,.,CASSSTDRYPEAFF,TGTGCCAGCAGTTCAACCGACAGGTATCCTGAAGCTTTCTTT
.,TRBV7-9,TRBJ1-1,.,CASSLYTQGTEAFF,TGTGCCAGCAGCTTATACACCCAGGGGACTGAAGCTTTCTTT